This TCR beta chain is drawn from a study of T cell responses to AZD1222 COVID-19 vaccine. About this clone: The antigen is unknown.

The protocol was immunoSEQ multiplex PCR, while the TCRdb copy is restricted to in-frame clones and leaves out a portion. This table holds roughly 130,000 clones, under 95% found once. Whole-study results and caveats: Breadth and depth of Spike-specific TCRs rose after two AZD1222 doses. Just six AZD1222 recipients tested seropositive at baseline. Clonal diversity may have been underestimated, and the donors were mostly white British, with more females than males.

This clonotype was obtained from an adult in good health. The sample consisted of peripheral blood, taken on day 0 of AZD1222 vaccination.

CDR3 nucleotides: TGTGCCAGCAGCCTTCAAACCGGGACACCGTACTTC. Protein sequence: CASSLQTGTPYF. V is TRBV12-3 or TRBV12-4 and J is TRBJ2-7; D is possibly TRBD1 (6 bases). With 6 bases removed from V and 12 bases from J, the gap between germline ends came to 18 bases. The CDR3 sequence is 12 residues long.